Below, 14 T cell receptor beta chains from the same sample are listed, as sequenced in a study of blood T cell repertoires in COVID-19. Here immunoSEQ multiplex PCR was the method, and the copy in TCRdb shows in-frame clones only, minus some. Altogether fewer than 150,000 clones are present, around 90% being singletons, with the ten largest covering around 4%. The sequencing sample was made of peripheral blood. The source is a woman aged 55-70 years with COVID-19, enrolled during active disease.

The rearrangement joins TRBV30 to TRBJ2-1; 10 bases are shared with TRBD2. Germline CDR1 reads GTSNPN; CDR2 reads SVGIG (reference sequence). J lost 5 bases, V lost 0 bases, and 22 bases had no gene match. This CDR3 is 21 amino acids long. The CDR3 coding sequence is TGTGCCTGGAGTGTACCCCCTCGGCTAGCGGGGGCCCCACGGAGTAACAATGAGCAGTTCTTC. Translation: CAWSVPPRLAGAPRSNNEQFF.

V is TRBV5-4 and J is TRBJ2-4, with 7 bases aligning to TRBD2. The CDR3 sequence is 16 residues long. Trimming took 0 bases from V and 0 from J; bases not matched to a gene: 3. From germline, CDR1 is SGHNT and CDR2 YYREEE (reference sequence). In DNA, the CDR3 is TGTGCCAGCAGCTTGGCCGGGGGGTTAGCCAAAAACATTCAGTACTTC. It encodes CASSLAGGLAKNIQYF.

CDR3 region: CASSKRPRTGQGFYEQYF. For the CDR3, the DNA is TGTGCCAGCAGCAAGAGACCCAGGACAGGGCAAGGCTTCTACGAGCAGTACTTC. This sequence joins TRBV4-2 and TRBJ2-7, with 8 bases matching TRBD1. This CDR3 has 18 residues. Losses at the gene ends were 5 bases for V and 3 bases for J; bases not matched to a gene: 18. From germline, CDR1 is LGHNA and CDR2 YNFKEQ.

This chain joins TRBV11-3 and TRBJ1-2, with a weak D call TRBD1 (5 bases). V gave up 5 bases and J gave up 1 base, with 14 bases separating them. The CDR3 loop spans 15 amino acids. Per germline, CDR1 SGHNT and CDR2 YENEEA. CDR3 residues: CASSPRGDLNYGYTF. In DNA, the CDR3 is TGTGCCAGCAGCCCTCGCGGGGACCTTAACTATGGCTACACCTTC. The variable domain in full, completed from reference TRBV11-3 and TRBJ1-2, reads EAGVVQSPRYKIIEKKQPVAFWCNPISGHNTLYWYLQNLGQGPELLIRYENEEAVDDSQLPKDRFSAERLKGVDSTLKIQPAELGDSAVYLCASSPRGDLNYGYTFGSGTRLTVV.

CDR3 coding DNA: TGTGCCAGCAGCTTAGGTTATAAAGGGAGTGAAGCTTTCTTT. This gives the protein CASSLGYKGSEAFF. This sequence joins TRBV7-2 and TRBJ1-1; D is unresolved. CDR1 and CDR2 (germline): SGHTA, FQGNSA. CDR3 length: 14 amino acids. Trimming removed 1 base at V and 7 bases at J, with 13 bases between.

V usage is TRBV19 and J usage is TRBJ2-1; no definite D call. Germline CDR1 is LNHDA and CDR2 is SQIVND (reference sequence). The CDR3 totals 15 residues. V shed 6 bases and J shed 8 bases, with 20 bases lying between them. CDR3 nucleotide sequence: TGTGCCAGTAGAATCCAGGCAGGTATTAAGGATGAGCAGTTCTTC. Its protein product is CASRIQAGIKDEQFF.

This clone was detected only a few times. This chain joins TRBV4-3 and TRBJ2-7; tentative D call: TRBD1 (6 bases). The CDR3 is made up of 14 amino acids. CDR1 LGHNA and CDR2 YSLEER come from the germline V gene. V lost 1 base and J lost 5, with 12 bases in between. The CDR3 sequence: CASSQATGFDEQYF. CDR3 coding DNA: TGCGCCAGCAGCCAAGCGACAGGTTTCGACGAGCAGTACTTC.

V usage is TRBV27 and J usage is TRBJ1-2, with D hard to call. Germline V gives CDR1 MNHEY, CDR2 SMNVEV (reference sequence). CDR3 length equals 15 residues. The V end lost 2 bases, the J end lost 7 bases, and 17 bases lay between the germline ends. This CDR3 reads CASSLSSSRLAGYTF. The CDR3 DNA reads TGTGCCAGCAGTTTAAGTTCCTCGCGACTGGCTGGCTACACCTTC.

This chain uses TRBV5-8 with TRBJ1-3, with TRBD1 matching 7 bases. V lost 4 bases, J lost 2 bases, and 12 bases stayed unmatched. Germline CDR1 SGHTS, CDR2 YDEGEE. The CDR3 is made up of 17 amino acids. In nucleotides, the CDR3 is TGTGCCAGCAGCCCCGGGGCAGGGGGATATGCTGGAAACACCATATATTTT. This gives the protein CASSPGAGGYAGNTIYF. The whole variable domain, remainder taken from reference TRBV5-8 and TRBJ1-3, is EAGVTQSPTHLIKTRGQQATLRCSPISGHTSVYWYQQALGLGLQFLLWYDEGEERNRGNFPPRFSGRQFPNYSSELNVNALELEDSALYLCASSPGAGGYAGNTIYFGEGSWLTVV.

The chain is built from TRBV12-3 or TRBV12-4 and TRBJ2-5; possibly TRBD1 for D (5 bases). Trimming cost V 8 bases and J 5 bases, with 12 bases left between them. CDR3 length: 12 amino acids. CDR3 region: CASGLGLETQYF. The DNA for the CDR3 is TGTGCCAGCGGGTTGGGGCTGGAGACCCAGTACTTC.

V usage is TRBV5-8 and J usage is TRBJ2-7, with 11 positions matching TRBD2. V was pared by 5 bases and J by 6 bases, with 16 bases of the junction left unmatched. This CDR3 is 17 amino acids long. CDR1 is SGHTS and CDR2 is YDEGEE in the germline V gene. The CDR3 reads CASRGLAGGPVLREQYF. DNA of the CDR3: TGTGCCAGCAGGGGCCTAGCGGGGGGTCCTGTCCTTCGCGAGCAGTACTTC.

V is TRBV5-4 and J is TRBJ1-1; the match to TRBD1 covers 9 bases. The CDR3 spans 17 residues. The germline gives CDR1 SGHNT, CDR2 YYREEE (reference sequence). V lost 5 bases to trimming and J lost 1 base; unmatched junction nucleotides: 12. The CDR3: CASSLGGQGIPNTEAFF. The CDR3 nucleotides are TGTGCCAGCAGTCTAGGGGGACAGGGTATCCCGAACACTGAAGCTTTCTTT. The full variable domain, with the rest looked up from reference TRBV5-4 and TRBJ1-1, is ETGVTQSPTHLIKTRGQQVTLRCSSQSGHNTVSWYQQALGQGPQFIFQYYREEENGRGNFPPRFSGLQFPNYSSELNVNALELDDSALYLCASSLGGQGIPNTEAFFGQGTRLTVV.

The V and J genes are TRBV6-5 and TRBJ1-4, with a tentative D call TRBD1 (5 bases). V was pared by 0 bases and J by 7 bases, with 12 bases between. The CDR3 covers 15 residues. Looked up from germline, CDR1 is MNHEY and CDR2 is SVGAGI. CDR3 nucleotides: TGTGCCAGCAGTTACTCGGGGACGGGGGGTGAAAAACTGTTTTTT. Its protein is CASSYSGTGGEKLFF.

The CDR3 DNA follows: TGTGCCATCAGTGAGTCGAACCTACTAGCCGATACGCAGTATTTT. This codes for CAISESNLLADTQYF. The chain employs TRBV10-3 and TRBJ2-3; D may be TRBD2 (6 bases). CDR1 and CDR2 (germline): ENHRY, SYGVKD. Trimming removed 0 bases from V and 6 bases from J, with 13 bases in between. The CDR3 sequence is 15 residues long.